This TCR beta chain was profiled in a study of cytomegalovirus exposure and HLA in healthy donors. With respect to this clone: Germline and junction disagree at one end, which may indicate a read error.

The CDR3 extends over 13 amino acids. The germline V gene has CDR1 SSHAT and CDR2 FNYEAQ (reference sequence). PCR employed 60 Vbeta and 13 Jbeta primers. Generated by immunoSEQ multiplex PCR, the TCRdb table keeps only in-frame clones and is missing some. The sample table includes 120,000 or so clones. The source material was PBMCs. The chain couples TRBV7-7 to TRBJ2-1; D is unclear. This clonotype originated in a man aged 18 to 35 in good health and CMV-seronegative. The CDR3 DNA is TGTGCTAGCAGCTTGGGTGAGGACAATGAGCAGTTCTTC. Encoded protein: CASSLGEDNEQFF.